The rows below give T cell receptor beta chains drawn from one sample of a study of identifying expanded T cells in peripheral blood. Some clones are missing from TCRdb's copy, which holds only in-frame ones; the method was immunoSEQ multiplex PCR. Altogether 50,000 to 65,000 clones are present, over 80% being singletons, with the ten largest covering 19%. Sequencing was done on a sample of blood. Receptors were obtained from a person between 18 and 75 years old in good health. The CDR3 runs from the conserved cysteine through the conserved F or W.

TRBV5-4	TRBJ2-7	CASSSHNGVGEQYF
TRBV6-1	TRBJ1-5	CATTGSNQPQHF
TRBV19	TRBJ2-3	CATARTSGGATDTQYF
TRBV5-1	TRBJ2-3	CASSLDGTSGRASDTQYF
TRBV14	TRBJ2-7	CASSQALSEQYF
TRBV29-1	TRBJ1-1	CSVKQGSTEAFF
TRBV19	TRBJ2-1	CASSPPGLVVDEQFF
TRBV2	TRBJ1-2	CAGGTNPGDINYGYTF
TRBV6-6	TRBJ1-1	CASTRGEFVSEAFF
TRBV5-1	TRBJ2-1	CASSLFSGLTYNEQFF
TRBV9	TRBJ2-3	CASSPGLAADTQYF
TRBV21-1	TRBJ1-1	CASSKARGDPTEAFF
TRBV7-2	TRBJ2-1	CASSLGGPGSFNEQFF
TRBV30	TRBJ2-4	CAWSAGLASKNIQYF
TRBV6-6	TRBJ2-1	CASSYGAGGRNEQFF
TRBV6-5	TRBJ1-1	CASSSGSSTEAFF
TRBV5-4	TRBJ1-5	CASSLGGPNQPQHF
TRBV7-2	TRBJ2-2	CASSALAGATGELFF
TRBV11-2	TRBJ2-1	CASSPGRVRQGGDEQFF
TRBV30	TRBJ1-6	CAWNQGQLNSPLHF
TRBV11-3	TRBJ1-2	CASSLARNYGYTF
TRBV6-5	TRBJ1-6	CASRTPSYNSPLHF
TRBV7-9	TRBJ2-7	CASSFGPGSGRYEQYF
TRBV9	TRBJ2-2	CASSPIGGNTGELFF
TRBV5-1	TRBJ1-3	CASSFDSYSGNTIYF
TRBV10-1	TRBJ2-2	CASSENSGRGGELFF
TRBV9	TRBJ2-1	CASSAQDGYNEQFF
TRBV27	TRBJ1-2	CASSLIAGQANYGYTF
TRBV4-1	TRBJ2-5	CASSQEGLAGQETQYF
TRBV6-5	TRBJ1-2	CASSYGRDPSLYGYTF
TRBV5-4	TRBJ2-2	CASSLERGSTGELFF
TRBV5-4	TRBJ2-7	CASSLGRQIYAEQYF
TRBV19	TRBJ2-7	CASSTWGQASYEQYF
TRBV10-3	TRBJ2-1	CAIRPETMDEQFF
TRBV19	TRBJ2-1	CASSILLGTSGRTAYNEQFF
TRBV5-1	TRBJ2-5	CASSPGPGETQYF